This entry features one TCR beta chain sequence. Generated by immunoSEQ multiplex PCR, the TCRdb table keeps only in-frame clones and is missing some. In the table there are about 86,000 clones, approximately 88% of which are singletons. The germline CDR1 and CDR2 sequences are SEHNR and FQNEAQ (reference sequence). The CDR3 is 15 residues long. Trimming removed 2 bases from V and 6 bases from J; junction bases left unmatched: 6. This specimen comes from a study of control samples from healthy donors and cancer patients. The TCR was taken from a woman in her forties or fifties with colorectal cancer. This chain joins TRBV7-9 and TRBJ2-3, with 9 nucleotides matching TRBD2. The sample comprised PBMCs. As DNA, the CDR3 is TGTGCCAGCAGCTTATGGGGACTAGCTAGTGATACGCAGTATTTT. It yields the protein CASSLWGLASDTQYF. The full variable domain, completed using reference TRBV7-9 and TRBJ2-3, is DTGVSQNPRHKITKRGQNVTFRCDPISEHNRLYWYRQTLGQGPEFLTYFQNEAQLEKSRLLSDRFSAERPKGSFSTLEIQRTEQGDSAMYLCASSLWGLASDTQYFGPGTRLTVL.